This T cell receptor beta chain was identified in a study of Ad26.COV2.S vaccination and SARS-CoV-2 variants. Study-level points and caveats: Vaccinated individuals (as opposed to placebo recipients) had higher spike-specific TCR breadth.

To note about this clone: The antigen remains unidentified.

Treatment meaning: about 20 received Ad26.COV2.S at low or high dose, single or two shots; several received placebo; per-sample allocation not given. Vaccine and placebo recipients were sampled on day 63 after the first injection. The V gene end was trimmed by 0 bases and the J gene end by 8 bases; junction bases not matched to a gene: 9. The CDR3 has 15 amino acids. Germline CDR1 reads SGHTA; CDR2 reads FQGNSA. Sequencing was performed with immunoSEQ multiplex PCR; in TCRdb, only in-frame clones are kept and a portion is missing. Among some 480,000 clones listed, roughly 87% were seen once. The TCR originated in a person between 18 and 59 years old who received the Ad26.COV2.S COVID-19 vaccine or a placebo. The rearrangement joins TRBV7-2 to TRBJ1-2; 7 positions agree with TRBD1. Source: peripheral blood, taken in a trial of Ad26.COV2.S vaccine versus placebo. CDR3 DNA sequence: TGTGCCAGCAGCTTAGCGGGAGGACAGGCGGAAGGCTACACCTTC. Its protein is CASSLAGGQAEGYTF.